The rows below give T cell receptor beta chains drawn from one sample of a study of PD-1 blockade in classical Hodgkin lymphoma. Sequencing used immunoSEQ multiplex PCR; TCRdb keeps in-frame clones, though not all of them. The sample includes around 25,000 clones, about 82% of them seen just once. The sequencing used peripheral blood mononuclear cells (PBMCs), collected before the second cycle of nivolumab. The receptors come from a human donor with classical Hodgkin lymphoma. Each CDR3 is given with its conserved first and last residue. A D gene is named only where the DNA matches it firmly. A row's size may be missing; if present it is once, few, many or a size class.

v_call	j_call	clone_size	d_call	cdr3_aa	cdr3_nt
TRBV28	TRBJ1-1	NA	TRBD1	CASSTNRGPVMNTEAFF	TGTGCCAGCAGCACCAACAGGGGGCCGGTTATGAACACTGAAGCTTTCTTT
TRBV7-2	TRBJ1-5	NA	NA	CASSLGRAGNQPQHF	TGTGCCAGCAGCTTAGGCAGGGCCGGCAATCAGCCCCAGCATTTT
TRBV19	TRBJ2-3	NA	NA	CASSLAGTSSTDTQYF	TGTGCCAGTAGTCTCGCCGGGACTTCTAGCACAGATACGCAGTATTTT
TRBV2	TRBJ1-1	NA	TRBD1	CASSERGGQGGTEAFF	TGTGCCAGCAGTGAGCGAGGAGGACAGGGGGGCACTGAAGCTTTCTTT
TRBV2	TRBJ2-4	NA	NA	CASSPGTAKNIQYF	TGTGCCAGCAGTCCCGGGACAGCCAAAAACATTCAGTACTTC
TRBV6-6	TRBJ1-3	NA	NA	CASSYKWFSGNTIYF	TGTGCCAGCAGTTACAAGTGGTTCTCTGGAAACACCATATATTTT
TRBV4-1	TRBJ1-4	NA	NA	CASSHPRRDSTNEKLFF	TGCGCCAGCAGCCACCCTCGCAGGGATTCGACTAATGAAAAACTGTTTTTT
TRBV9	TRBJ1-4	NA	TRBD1	CASSADRGMNNEKLFF	TGTGCCAGCAGCGCGGACAGGGGGATGAACAATGAAAAACTGTTTTTT
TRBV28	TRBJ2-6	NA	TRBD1	CASKPGQGAEGANVLTF	TGTGCCAGCAAACCGGGACAGGGGGCGGAAGGGGCCAACGTCCTGACTTTC
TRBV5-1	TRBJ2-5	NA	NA	CASSLVETQYF	TGCGCCAGCAGCTTGGTAGAGACCCAGTACTTC
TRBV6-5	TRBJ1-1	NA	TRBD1	CASTRGQGLAEAFF	TGTGCCAGCACACGGGGACAGGGCCTCGCTGAAGCTTTCTTT
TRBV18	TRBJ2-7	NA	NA	CASSPGVPGEQYF	TGTGCCAGCTCACCCGGGGTACCAGGCGAGCAGTACTTC
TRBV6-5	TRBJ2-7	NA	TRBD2	CASSSPSGGSYEQYF	TGTGCCAGCAGTTCGCCTAGCGGGGGGTCCTACGAGCAGTACTTC
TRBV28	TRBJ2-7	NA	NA	CASSRRGFHYEQYF	TGTGCCAGCAGCAGACGGGGGTTCCACTACGAGCAGTACTTC
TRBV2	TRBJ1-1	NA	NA	CASSVLKGVEAFF	TGTGCCAGCAGTGTCCTCAAGGGGGTAGAAGCTTTCTTT
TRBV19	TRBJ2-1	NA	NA	CASSIERSGNEQFF	TGTGCCAGTAGTATAGAGCGGAGTGGGAATGAGCAGTTCTTC
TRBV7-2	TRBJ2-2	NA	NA	CASKPPRRGNTGELFF	TGTGCCAGCAAGCCTCCGAGGAGGGGTAATACCGGGGAGCTGTTTTTT
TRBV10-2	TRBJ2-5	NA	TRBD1	CASTQGQGGETQYF	TGCGCCAGCACCCAGGGACAGGGGGGAGAGACCCAGTACTTC
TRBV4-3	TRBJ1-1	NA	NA	CASSQEVGYTEAFF	TGCGCCAGCAGCCAAGAGGTAGGGTACACTGAAGCTTTCTTT
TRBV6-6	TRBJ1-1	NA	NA	CASSWGMNTEAFF	TGTGCCAGCAGTTGGGGTATGAACACTGAAGCTTTCTTT
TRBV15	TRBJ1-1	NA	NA	CATSRDTNTEAFF	TGTGCCACCAGCAGAGACACGAACACTGAAGCTTTCTTT
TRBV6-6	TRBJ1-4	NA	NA	CASSYDSVGGEKLFF	TGTGCCAGCAGTTACGATTCAGTAGGAGGCGAAAAACTGTTTTTT
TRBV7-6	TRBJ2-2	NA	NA	CASSYIPGTYYTGELFF	TGTGCCAGCAGTTATATTCCCGGGACTTATTACACCGGGGAGCTGTTTTTT
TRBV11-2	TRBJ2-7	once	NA	CASSFGQIPYEQYF	TGTGCCAGCAGCTTTGGGCAAATCCCCTACGAGCAGTACTTC
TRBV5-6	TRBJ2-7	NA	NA	CASSLFVGYEQYF	TGTGCCAGCAGCTTGTTTGTGGGCTACGAGCAGTACTTC
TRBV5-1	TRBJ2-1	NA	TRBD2	CASSLTSGGTSGNEQFF	TGCGCCAGCAGCTTGACTAGCGGGGGGACCTCGGGCAATGAGCAGTTCTTC
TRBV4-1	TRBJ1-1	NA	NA	CASSQDPGWVAFF	TGCGCCAGCAGCCAAGATCCCGGTTGGGTGGCTTTCTTT
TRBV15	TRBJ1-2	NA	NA	CATSRDTHGSYGYTF	TGTGCCACCAGCAGAGATACCCATGGCAGCTATGGCTACACCTTC
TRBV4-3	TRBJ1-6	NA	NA	CASSQDSGGGNSPLHF	TGCGCCAGCAGCCAAGATAGCGGCGGGGGGAATTCACCCCTCCACTTT
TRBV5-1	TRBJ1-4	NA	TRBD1	CASSSNTGAGEKLFF	TGCGCCAGCAGCTCCAATACAGGGGCCGGTGAAAAACTGTTTTTT
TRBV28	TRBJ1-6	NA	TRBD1	CASRLDREDNSPLHF	TGTGCCAGCAGGCTGGACAGGGAGGATAATTCACCCCTCCACTTT
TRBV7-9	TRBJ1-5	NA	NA	CASSLTADQPQHF	TGTGCCAGCAGCCTCACAGCCGATCAGCCCCAGCATTTT
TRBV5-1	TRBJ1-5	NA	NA	CASSPTHSVQPQHF	TGCGCCAGCAGCCCCACTCACTCTGTCCAGCCCCAGCATTTT
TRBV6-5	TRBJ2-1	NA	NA	CASSSRLFGNEQFF	TGTGCCAGCAGTTCCCGACTTTTTGGCAATGAGCAGTTCTTC
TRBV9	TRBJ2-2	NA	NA	CASRGNTGELFF	TGTGCCAGTCGGGGTAACACCGGGGAGCTGTTTTTT
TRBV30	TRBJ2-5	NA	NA	CAWSRDHGETQYF	TGTGCCTGGAGCCGGGACCACGGGGAGACCCAGTACTTC
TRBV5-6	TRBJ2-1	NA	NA	CASSLGDNEQFF	TGTGCCAGCAGCTTAGGGGACAATGAGCAGTTCTTC
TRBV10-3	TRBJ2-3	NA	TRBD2	CAISEYTSGVYTDTQYF	TGTGCCATCAGTGAGTACACTAGCGGAGTTTACACAGATACGCAGTATTTT
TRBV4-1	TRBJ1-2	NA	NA	CASSQQDRPFYGYTF	TGCGCCAGCAGCCAACAAGACAGGCCGTTCTATGGCTACACCTTC
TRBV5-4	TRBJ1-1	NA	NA	CASSLSAGGARTEAFF	TGTGCCAGCAGCTTGAGTGCAGGAGGGGCGCGAACTGAAGCTTTCTTT
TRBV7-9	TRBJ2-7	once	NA	CASSLASGHSSYEQYF	TGTGCCAGCAGCTTAGCCTCCGGACACTCCTCCTACGAGCAGTACTTC
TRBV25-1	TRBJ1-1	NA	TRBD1	CASSAWTGKGTEAFF	TGTGCCAGCAGTGCCTGGACAGGGAAAGGCACTGAAGCTTTCTTT
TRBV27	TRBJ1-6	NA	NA	CASSFRTVNSPLHF	TGTGCCAGCAGTTTCAGGACAGTCAATTCACCCCTCCACTTT
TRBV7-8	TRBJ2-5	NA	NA	CASSLAGGRETQYF	TGTGCCAGCAGCTTAGCGGGGGGGCGTGAGACCCAGTACTTC
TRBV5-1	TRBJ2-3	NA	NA	CASSFGPRGVSTDTQYF	TGCGCCAGCAGCTTCGGGCCCAGGGGGGTGAGCACAGATACGCAGTATTTT
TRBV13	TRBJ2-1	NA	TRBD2	CASSLAGERGGMNEQFF	TGTGCCAGCAGCTTGGCTGGTGAGCGGGGGGGCATGAATGAGCAGTTCTTC
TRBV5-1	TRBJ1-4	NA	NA	CASSFASPNEKLFF	TGCGCCAGCAGCTTCGCATCCCCGAATGAAAAACTGTTTTTT
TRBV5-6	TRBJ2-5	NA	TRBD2	CASSLWASGGPQETQYF	TGTGCCAGCAGCTTGTGGGCTAGCGGGGGGCCACAAGAGACCCAGTACTTC
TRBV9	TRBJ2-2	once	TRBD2	CASSDRTSGGAGELFF	TGTGCCAGCAGCGACCGGACTAGCGGGGGTGCCGGGGAGCTGTTTTTT
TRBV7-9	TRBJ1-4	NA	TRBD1	CASSLGQGVNEKLFF	TGTGCCAGCAGCTTAGGACAGGGGGTTAATGAAAAACTGTTTTTT
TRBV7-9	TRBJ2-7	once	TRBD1	CASSLGAGQEYYEQYF	TGTGCCAGCAGCTTAGGGGCAGGACAGGAATACTACGAGCAGTACTTC
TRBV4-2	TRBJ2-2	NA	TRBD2	CASSQGVAGELSNTGELFF	TGTGCCAGCAGCCAAGGGGTAGCGGGGGAGTTATCGAACACCGGGGAGCTGTTTTTT
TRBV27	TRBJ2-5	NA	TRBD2	CASSRRTSGEQETQYF	TGTGCCAGCAGCCGGCGGACTAGCGGGGAACAAGAGACCCAGTACTTC